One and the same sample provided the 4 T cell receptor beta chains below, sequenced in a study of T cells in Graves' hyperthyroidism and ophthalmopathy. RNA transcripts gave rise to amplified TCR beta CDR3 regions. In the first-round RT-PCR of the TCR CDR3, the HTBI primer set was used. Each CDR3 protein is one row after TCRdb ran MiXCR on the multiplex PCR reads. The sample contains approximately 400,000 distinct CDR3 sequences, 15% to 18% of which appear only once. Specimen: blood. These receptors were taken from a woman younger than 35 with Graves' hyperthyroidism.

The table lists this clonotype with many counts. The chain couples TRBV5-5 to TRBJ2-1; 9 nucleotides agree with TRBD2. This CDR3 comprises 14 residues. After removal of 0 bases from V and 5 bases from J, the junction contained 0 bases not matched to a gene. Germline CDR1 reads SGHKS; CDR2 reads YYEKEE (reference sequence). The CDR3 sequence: CASSLGLADNEQFF. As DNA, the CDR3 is TGTGCCAGCAGCTTGGGACTAGCGGACAATGAGCAGTTCTTC.

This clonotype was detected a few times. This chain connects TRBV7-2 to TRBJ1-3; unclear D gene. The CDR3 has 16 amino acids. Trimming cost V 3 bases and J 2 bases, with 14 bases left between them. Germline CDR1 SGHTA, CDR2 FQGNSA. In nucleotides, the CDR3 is TGTGCCAGCAGCTTTACGCGCGGCAGAGCTGGAAACACCATATATTTT. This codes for CASSFTRGRAGNTIYF.

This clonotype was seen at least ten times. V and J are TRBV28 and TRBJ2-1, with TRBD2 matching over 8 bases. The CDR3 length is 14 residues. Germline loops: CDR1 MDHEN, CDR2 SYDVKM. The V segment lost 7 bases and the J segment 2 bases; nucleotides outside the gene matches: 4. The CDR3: CASKAGGPYNEQFF. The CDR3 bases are TGTGCCAGCAAGGCGGGAGGCCCCTACAATGAGCAGTTCTTC.

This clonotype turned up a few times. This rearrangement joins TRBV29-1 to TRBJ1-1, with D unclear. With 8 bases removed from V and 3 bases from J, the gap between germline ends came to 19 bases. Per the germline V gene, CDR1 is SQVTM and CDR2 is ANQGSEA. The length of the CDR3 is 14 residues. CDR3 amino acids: CSIHSSTGYTEAFF. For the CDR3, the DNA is TGCAGCATACACAGTTCCACGGGTTACACTGAAGCTTTCTTT. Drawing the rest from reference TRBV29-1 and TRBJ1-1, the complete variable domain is SAVISQKPSRDICQRGTSLTIQCQVDSQVTMMFWYRQQPGQSLTLIATANQGSEATYESGFVIDKFPISRPNLTFSTLTVSNMSPEDSSIYLCSIHSSTGYTEAFFGQGTRLTVV.